Below, 21 T cell receptor beta chains from the same sample are listed, as sequenced in a study of molecular identifiers for immune sequencing clone quantification. TCRdb called the PCR reads again in MiXCR, with one record for every CDR3 protein. Among around 470,000 distinct CDR3 sequences listed, about a fifth were seen once. The specimen sequenced was naive CD8+ T cells from blood, with Jurkat cell RNA spiked in. Sample subset: FACS-sorted CD8+CD4-CCR7+CD45RA+ naive T cells. The source of these receptors is a human donor in good health. Some libraries in this study had Jurkat cell RNA spiked in.

This clonotype was detected only a few times. This chain connects TRBV28 to TRBJ1-5; 7 nucleotides line up with TRBD1. CDR1 and CDR2 (germline): MDHEN, SYDVKM. J lost 4 bases, V lost 3 bases, and 6 bases had no gene match. The CDR3 consists of 15 residues. The CDR3 DNA follows: TGTGCCAGCAGTTTCGAGACAGGGTCTAATCAGCCCCAGCATTTT. Translation: CASSFETGSNQPQHF.

This clonotype was observed a handful of times. J is TRBJ1-2 and V is TRBV27, with 12 bases matching TRBD1. J gave up 4 bases and V 3 bases, and 3 bases lay outside the gene matches. CDR1 and CDR2 (germline): MNHEY, SMNVEV (reference sequence). The CDR3 covers 15 residues. For the CDR3, the DNA is TGTGCCAGCAGTTTTGGGACAGGGGGCGTCTATGGCTACACCTTC. Encoded protein: CASSFGTGGVYGYTF.

The genes are TRBV5-4 and TRBJ1-1; D uncertain. The V end lost 3 bases, the J end lost 1 base, and 10 bases lay between the germline ends. Germline CDR1 SGHNT, CDR2 YYREEE (reference sequence). This CDR3 region has 14 residues. CDR3: CASSWRDSNTEAFF. CDR3 coding DNA: TGTGCCAGCAGCTGGAGGGATTCGAACACTGAAGCTTTCTTT.

The chain couples TRBV11-3 to TRBJ1-1; D is undetermined. V dropped 2 bases and J dropped 5 bases, with 9 bases sitting between them. The germline CDR1 and CDR2 sequences are SGHNT and YENEEA. The CDR3 covers 13 residues. The CDR3 DNA follows: TGTGCCAGCAGCTTAACAGCAAGAACTGAAGCTTTCTTT. Protein: CASSLTARTEAFF.

This clonotype was counted at least ten times. The rearrangement uses TRBV7-2 and TRBJ1-1; D not certain. The ends were cut back, 0 bases at V and 7 bases at J, with 6 bases in the middle. The CDR3 runs to 12 residues. CDR1 is SGHTA and CDR2 is FQGNSA in the germline V gene. CDR3 in amino acids: CASSLASIEAFF. CDR3 nucleotides: TGTGCCAGCAGCTTAGCGAGCATTGAAGCTTTCTTT.

In this sample, this clonotype turned up many times. This rearrangement joins TRBV13 to TRBJ2-6, with TRBD1 identical over 8 bases. The V gene's germline CDR1 is PRHDT and CDR2 FYEKMQ (reference sequence). CDR3 size: 21 residues. The V segment lost 0 bases and the J segment 3 bases; nucleotides outside the gene matches: 16. In DNA, the CDR3 is TGTGCCAGCAGCTTAGGCCCGGACAGGGTTTCTATTAGCGGTGGGGCCAACGTCCTGACTTTC. As protein: CASSLGPDRVSISGGANVLTF.

As for this clonotype: A clone one base away is much larger, so this may be a read error. The rearrangement links TRBV5-3 to TRBJ1-1; perhaps TRBD1 as D (6 bases). TRBV5-3 is marked as an open reading frame, function uncertain. This CDR3 spans 14 amino acids. Trimming removed 8 bases at V and 3 bases at J, with 17 bases between. In nucleotides, the CDR3 is TGTGCCAGCAGCGGGGACACAGGTCACACTGAAGCTTTCTTT. Its protein product is CASSGDTGHTEAFF.

This clonotype was counted many times. This chain links TRBV9 with TRBJ2-3, with TRBD2 identical over 8 bases. Germline V gene data show CDR1 as SGDLS and CDR2 as YYNGEE. CDR3 length equals 16 residues. J was trimmed by 6 bases and V by 2 bases; bases with no gene match: 11. The CDR3 reads CASSVSAGLVPDTQYF. The CDR3 nucleotides are TGTGCCAGCAGCGTTTCAGCGGGACTAGTTCCCGATACGCAGTATTTT. The full variable domain, with the rest looked up from reference TRBV9 and TRBJ2-3, is DSGVTQTPKHLITATGQRVTLRCSPRSGDLSVYWYQQSLDQGLQFLIQYYNGEERAKGNILERFSAQQFPDLHSELNLSSLELGDSALYFCASSVSAGLVPDTQYFGPGTRLTVL.

Comments on this clonotype: The final CDR3 position lacks the conserved phenylalanine or tryptophan, pointing to a likely read error. The chain carries TRBV6-5 and TRBJ2-7, with TRBD1 identical over 9 bases. The ends lost 4 bases at V and 6 bases at J; junction bases unmatched: 7. The germline CDR1 and CDR2 sequences are MNHEY and SVGAGI. CDR3 size: 14 residues. CDR3 loop: CASSLGQGGVEQYS. The CDR3 nucleotides read TGTGCCAGCAGTTTGGGACAGGGTGGCGTCGAGCAGTACTCC.

This clonotype was picked up many times. The rearrangement uses TRBV25-1 and TRBJ2-7, with 9 bases identical to TRBD1. With V trimmed by 2 bases and J by 5 bases, 7 bases remained unmatched. Germline CDR1 reads MGHDK; CDR2 reads SYGVNS. The CDR3 length is 15 residues. The CDR3 DNA reads TGTGCCAGCAGTGAAGGACAGGGGCATTCGAACGAGCAGTACTTC. It codes for CASSEGQGHSNEQYF.

At least ten counts were recorded for this clonotype. CDR3 nucleotides: TGTGCCAGCAGCTCGAGCGGGGGGGCGGATGAGCAGTTCTTC. Encoded protein: CASSSSGGADEQFF. The chain couples TRBV6-5 to TRBJ2-1; 10 bases are shared with TRBD2. The CDR3 consists of 14 residues. The germline V gene encodes CDR1 MNHEY and CDR2 SVGAGI. J gave up 8 bases and V 6 bases, and 7 bases lay outside the gene matches.

V and J are TRBV20-1 and TRBJ1-1, with 7 bases lining up with TRBD1. CDR3 size: 13 residues. Germline CDR1 is DFQATT and CDR2 is SNEGSKA (reference sequence). V lost 4 bases to trimming and J lost 11 bases; unmatched junction nucleotides: 13. The DNA of the CDR3 is TGCAGTGCTATGGGGACAGAAGGTCTGGGGGCTTTCTTT. Its protein is CSAMGTEGLGAFF.

Regarding this clonotype: The junction does not match germline at one end; this may be a read error. CDR3: CASNLDGTKSTSPYEQYF. CDR3 nucleotides: TGCGCCAGCAACTTGGACGGGACCAAATCCACTTCCCCCTACGAGCAGTACTTC. This sequence joins TRBV5-1 and TRBJ2-7; D is possibly TRBD1 or TRBD2 (5 bases each). The CDR3 length is 18 residues. Germline V CDR1 and CDR2: SGHRS, YFSETQ.

J is TRBJ2-1 and V is TRBV29-1; D possibly corresponds to TRBD2 (6 bases). Trimming pared 5 bases from V and 14 bases from J, leaving 13 bases between. Germline V gives CDR1 SQVTM, CDR2 ANQGSEA. The CDR3 is made up of 10 amino acids. The CDR3 region is CSVTSPAEFF. The CDR3 DNA reads as TGCAGCGTTACTAGCCCCGCGGAGTTCTTC.

As regards this clonotype: This could be a read error, since a much larger clone is one nucleotide away. This sequence joins TRBV16 and TRBJ2-3, with D unresolved. The CDR3 totals 12 residues. Germline CDR1 KGHSY, CDR2 FQNENV. CDR3 region: CAGSRTTDTQYF. DNA for the CDR3: TGTGCCGGCAGCCGAACCACAGATACGCAGTATTTT.

This clonotype has just a few counts. The chain joins TRBV6-6 to TRBJ1-2; the match to TRBD1 covers 9 bases. V dropped 2 bases and J dropped 3; count of bases not matched to a gene: 7. Germline CDR1 reads MNHNY; CDR2 reads SVGAGI (reference sequence). This CDR3 has 16 amino acids. CDR3 in amino acids: CASSYPTGTGHYGYTF. In nucleotides, the CDR3 is TGTGCCAGCAGTTACCCGACCGGGACAGGGCACTATGGCTACACCTTC.

Remarks on this clonotype: The junction departs from the called germline gene at one end, perhaps through a read error. The chain couples TRBV5-6 to TRBJ2-5; D possibly matches TRBD1 or TRBD2 (5 bases each). CDR1 is SGHDT and CDR2 is YYEEEE in the germline V gene. The CDR3 length is 13 residues. The CDR3 sequence: CDSSLGDQETQYF. The CDR3 region has the DNA TGTGACAGCAGCTTGGGGGACCAAGAGACCCAGTACTTC.

The chain couples TRBV12-3 or TRBV12-4 to TRBJ2-5; the D gene is possibly TRBD1 (5 bases). The CDR3 has 15 residues. Trimming left V 3 bases short and J 5 bases short, with 16 bases between. This CDR3 is CASSFLAGLGETQYF. CDR3 sequence (DNA): TGTGCCAGCAGTTTTCTTGCAGGGTTAGGTGAGACCCAGTACTTC.

This clonotype came up a few times. The V gene is TRBV2, the J gene TRBJ2-2; 7 nucleotides line up with TRBD1. The V gene end was trimmed by 1 base and the J gene end by 5 bases; junction bases not matched to a gene: 1. The CDR3 covers 14 residues. Per the germline V gene, CDR1 is SNHLY and CDR2 is FYNNEI. CDR3: CASSEDRGTGELFF. The DNA of the CDR3 is TGTGCCAGCAGTGAAGACAGGGGAACCGGGGAGCTGTTTTTT. The full variable domain, in which reference TRBV2 and TRBJ2-2 provide the parts outside the CDR3, is EPEVTQTPSHQVTQMGQEVILRCVPISNHLYFYWYRQILGQKVEFLVSFYNNEISEKSEIFDDQFSVERPDGSNFTLKIRSTKLEDSAMYFCASSEDRGTGELFFGEGSRLTVL.

On this clonotype: The junction differs from germline at one of its ends, possibly a read error. CDR3 sequence reads: CASGQDWGGGEDTQYF. Here the CDR3 DNA reads TGCGCCAGCGGCCAAGACTGGGGCGGAGGGGAAGATACGCAGTATTTT. The chain has TRBV4-3 and TRBJ2-3; tentative D call: TRBD2 (6 bases). This CDR3 has 16 amino acids. Germline V gene lookup returns CDR1 LGHNA and CDR2 YSLEER.

This clonotype was detected ten times or more. V gene TRBV4-3 combines with J gene TRBJ2-1; D ambiguous. The CDR3 is 16 amino acids. Germline V CDR1 and CDR2: LGHNA, YSLEER. V dropped 4 bases and J dropped 0 bases, with 13 bases sitting between them. In nucleotides, the CDR3 is TGCGCCAGCAGCCCCCAGGCCGTAAGCTCCTACAATGAGCAGTTCTTC. Its protein product is CASSPQAVSSYNEQFF.